The 2 T cell receptor beta chains below were found in one sample sequenced in a study of T cells expressing NK-cell markers. Following a re-call of the 5' RACE reads, TCRdb has one entry per CDR3 protein and lacks DNA. The sample's table shows about 460,000 distinct CDR3 sequences. The specimen sequenced was blood T cells: a sorted CD56 or NKG2C T cell subset, CD4+ or CD8+ T cells, or bulk PBMC T cells (not recorded which). Receptors originate from a woman aged 45-65 years in good health.

This chain uses TRBV5-1 with TRBJ2-7; TCRdb calls TRBD1, which cannot be checked without DNA. CDR3 length: 16 residues. Germline lookup yields CDR1 SGHRS and CDR2 YFSETQ. The CDR3 is CASSLAGQGRWDEQYF.

The rearrangement joins TRBV20-1 to TRBJ2-5; TCRdb picks TRBD2, but there is no DNA to check that call. This CDR3 has 16 amino acids. Germline V gene data show CDR1 as DFQATT and CDR2 as SNEGSKA (reference sequence). CDR3 protein: CSARVGSGGRMGTQYF.